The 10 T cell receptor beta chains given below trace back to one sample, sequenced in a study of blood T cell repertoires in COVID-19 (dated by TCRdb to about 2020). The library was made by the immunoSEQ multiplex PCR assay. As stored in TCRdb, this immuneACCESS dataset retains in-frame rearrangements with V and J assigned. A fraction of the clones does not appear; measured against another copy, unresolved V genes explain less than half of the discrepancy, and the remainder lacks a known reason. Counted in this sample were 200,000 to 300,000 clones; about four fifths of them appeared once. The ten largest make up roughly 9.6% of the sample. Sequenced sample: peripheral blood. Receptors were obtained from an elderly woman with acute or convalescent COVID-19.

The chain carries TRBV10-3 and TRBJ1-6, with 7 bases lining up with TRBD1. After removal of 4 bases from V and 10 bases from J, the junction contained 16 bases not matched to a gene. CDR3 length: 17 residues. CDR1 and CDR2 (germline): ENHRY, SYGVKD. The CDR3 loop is CAISVRTGGTAGSPLHF. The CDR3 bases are TGTGCCATCAGTGTTCGGACAGGCGGCACCGCAGGGTCACCCCTCCACTTT.

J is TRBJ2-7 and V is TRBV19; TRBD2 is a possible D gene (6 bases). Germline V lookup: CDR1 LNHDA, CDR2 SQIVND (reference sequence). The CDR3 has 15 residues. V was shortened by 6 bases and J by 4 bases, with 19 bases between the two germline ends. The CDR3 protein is CASRPSGGDLYEQYF. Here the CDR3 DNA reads TGTGCCAGTAGACCTTCTGGAGGGGATCTATACGAGCAGTACTTC.

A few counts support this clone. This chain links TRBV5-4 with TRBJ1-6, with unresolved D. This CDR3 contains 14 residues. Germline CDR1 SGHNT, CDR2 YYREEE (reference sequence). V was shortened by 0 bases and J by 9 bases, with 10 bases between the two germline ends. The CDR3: CASSLGGYGSPLHF. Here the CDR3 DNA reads TGTGCCAGCAGCTTGGGAGGGTACGGTTCACCCCTCCACTTT.

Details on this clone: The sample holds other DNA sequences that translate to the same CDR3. CDR3 nucleotide sequence: TGTGCCAGCTCACCCGACACATCTTATAATTCACCCCTCCACTTT. It translates to CASSPDTSYNSPLHF. The gene calls are TRBV18 and TRBJ1-6; no reliable D call. From germline, CDR1 is KGHSH and CDR2 LQKENI. The CDR3 is made up of 15 amino acids. Trimming took off 3 bases at V and 4 bases at J, with 10 bases between the two ends.

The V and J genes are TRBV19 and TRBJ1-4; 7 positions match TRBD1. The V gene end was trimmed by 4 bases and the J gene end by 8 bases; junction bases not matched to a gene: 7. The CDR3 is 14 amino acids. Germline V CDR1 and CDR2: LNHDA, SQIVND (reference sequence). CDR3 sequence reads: CASSKDRDGEKLFF. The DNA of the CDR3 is TGTGCCAGTAGTAAAGACAGGGATGGGGAAAAACTGTTTTTT. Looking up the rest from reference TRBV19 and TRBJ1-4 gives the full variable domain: DGGITQSPKYLFRKEGQNVTLSCEQNLNHDAMYWYRQDPGQGLRLIYYSQIVNDFQKGDIAEGYSVSREKKESFPLTVTSAQKNPTAFYLCASSKDRDGEKLFFGSGTQLSVL.

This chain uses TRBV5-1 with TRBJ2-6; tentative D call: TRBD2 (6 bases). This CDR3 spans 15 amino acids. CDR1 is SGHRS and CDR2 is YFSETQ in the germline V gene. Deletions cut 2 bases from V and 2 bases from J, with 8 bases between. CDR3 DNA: TGCGCCAGCAGCTTCGGGACTCCTGGGGCCAACGTCCTGACTTTC. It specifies CASSFGTPGANVLTF.

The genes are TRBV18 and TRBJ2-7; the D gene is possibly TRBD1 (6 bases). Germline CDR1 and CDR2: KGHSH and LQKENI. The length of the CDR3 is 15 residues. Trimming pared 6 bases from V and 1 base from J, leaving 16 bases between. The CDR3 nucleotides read TGTGCCAGCTCCAATCGGACAGTCTTATCCTACGAGCAGTACTTC. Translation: CASSNRTVLSYEQYF.

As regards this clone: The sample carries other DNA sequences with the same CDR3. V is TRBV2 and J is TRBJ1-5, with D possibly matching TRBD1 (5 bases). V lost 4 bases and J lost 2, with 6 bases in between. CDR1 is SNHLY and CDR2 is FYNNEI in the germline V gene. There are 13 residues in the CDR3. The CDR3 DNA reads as TGTGCCAGCAGTGGGGGCGGCAATCAGCCCCAGCATTTT. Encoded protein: CASSGGGNQPQHF.

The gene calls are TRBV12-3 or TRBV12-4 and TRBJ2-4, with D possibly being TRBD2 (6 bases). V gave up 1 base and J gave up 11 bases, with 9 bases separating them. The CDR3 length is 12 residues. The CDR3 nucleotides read TGTGCCAGCAGTTTAGTGGGGGGACTTCAGTACTTC. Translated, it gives CASSLVGGLQYF.

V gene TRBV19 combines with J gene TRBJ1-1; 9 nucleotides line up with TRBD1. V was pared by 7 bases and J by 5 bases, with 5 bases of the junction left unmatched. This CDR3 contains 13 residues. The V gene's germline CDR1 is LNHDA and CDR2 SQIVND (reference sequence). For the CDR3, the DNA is TGTGCCAGTATTGACAGGGGGAGGACTGAAGCTTTCTTT. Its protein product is CASIDRGRTEAFF.